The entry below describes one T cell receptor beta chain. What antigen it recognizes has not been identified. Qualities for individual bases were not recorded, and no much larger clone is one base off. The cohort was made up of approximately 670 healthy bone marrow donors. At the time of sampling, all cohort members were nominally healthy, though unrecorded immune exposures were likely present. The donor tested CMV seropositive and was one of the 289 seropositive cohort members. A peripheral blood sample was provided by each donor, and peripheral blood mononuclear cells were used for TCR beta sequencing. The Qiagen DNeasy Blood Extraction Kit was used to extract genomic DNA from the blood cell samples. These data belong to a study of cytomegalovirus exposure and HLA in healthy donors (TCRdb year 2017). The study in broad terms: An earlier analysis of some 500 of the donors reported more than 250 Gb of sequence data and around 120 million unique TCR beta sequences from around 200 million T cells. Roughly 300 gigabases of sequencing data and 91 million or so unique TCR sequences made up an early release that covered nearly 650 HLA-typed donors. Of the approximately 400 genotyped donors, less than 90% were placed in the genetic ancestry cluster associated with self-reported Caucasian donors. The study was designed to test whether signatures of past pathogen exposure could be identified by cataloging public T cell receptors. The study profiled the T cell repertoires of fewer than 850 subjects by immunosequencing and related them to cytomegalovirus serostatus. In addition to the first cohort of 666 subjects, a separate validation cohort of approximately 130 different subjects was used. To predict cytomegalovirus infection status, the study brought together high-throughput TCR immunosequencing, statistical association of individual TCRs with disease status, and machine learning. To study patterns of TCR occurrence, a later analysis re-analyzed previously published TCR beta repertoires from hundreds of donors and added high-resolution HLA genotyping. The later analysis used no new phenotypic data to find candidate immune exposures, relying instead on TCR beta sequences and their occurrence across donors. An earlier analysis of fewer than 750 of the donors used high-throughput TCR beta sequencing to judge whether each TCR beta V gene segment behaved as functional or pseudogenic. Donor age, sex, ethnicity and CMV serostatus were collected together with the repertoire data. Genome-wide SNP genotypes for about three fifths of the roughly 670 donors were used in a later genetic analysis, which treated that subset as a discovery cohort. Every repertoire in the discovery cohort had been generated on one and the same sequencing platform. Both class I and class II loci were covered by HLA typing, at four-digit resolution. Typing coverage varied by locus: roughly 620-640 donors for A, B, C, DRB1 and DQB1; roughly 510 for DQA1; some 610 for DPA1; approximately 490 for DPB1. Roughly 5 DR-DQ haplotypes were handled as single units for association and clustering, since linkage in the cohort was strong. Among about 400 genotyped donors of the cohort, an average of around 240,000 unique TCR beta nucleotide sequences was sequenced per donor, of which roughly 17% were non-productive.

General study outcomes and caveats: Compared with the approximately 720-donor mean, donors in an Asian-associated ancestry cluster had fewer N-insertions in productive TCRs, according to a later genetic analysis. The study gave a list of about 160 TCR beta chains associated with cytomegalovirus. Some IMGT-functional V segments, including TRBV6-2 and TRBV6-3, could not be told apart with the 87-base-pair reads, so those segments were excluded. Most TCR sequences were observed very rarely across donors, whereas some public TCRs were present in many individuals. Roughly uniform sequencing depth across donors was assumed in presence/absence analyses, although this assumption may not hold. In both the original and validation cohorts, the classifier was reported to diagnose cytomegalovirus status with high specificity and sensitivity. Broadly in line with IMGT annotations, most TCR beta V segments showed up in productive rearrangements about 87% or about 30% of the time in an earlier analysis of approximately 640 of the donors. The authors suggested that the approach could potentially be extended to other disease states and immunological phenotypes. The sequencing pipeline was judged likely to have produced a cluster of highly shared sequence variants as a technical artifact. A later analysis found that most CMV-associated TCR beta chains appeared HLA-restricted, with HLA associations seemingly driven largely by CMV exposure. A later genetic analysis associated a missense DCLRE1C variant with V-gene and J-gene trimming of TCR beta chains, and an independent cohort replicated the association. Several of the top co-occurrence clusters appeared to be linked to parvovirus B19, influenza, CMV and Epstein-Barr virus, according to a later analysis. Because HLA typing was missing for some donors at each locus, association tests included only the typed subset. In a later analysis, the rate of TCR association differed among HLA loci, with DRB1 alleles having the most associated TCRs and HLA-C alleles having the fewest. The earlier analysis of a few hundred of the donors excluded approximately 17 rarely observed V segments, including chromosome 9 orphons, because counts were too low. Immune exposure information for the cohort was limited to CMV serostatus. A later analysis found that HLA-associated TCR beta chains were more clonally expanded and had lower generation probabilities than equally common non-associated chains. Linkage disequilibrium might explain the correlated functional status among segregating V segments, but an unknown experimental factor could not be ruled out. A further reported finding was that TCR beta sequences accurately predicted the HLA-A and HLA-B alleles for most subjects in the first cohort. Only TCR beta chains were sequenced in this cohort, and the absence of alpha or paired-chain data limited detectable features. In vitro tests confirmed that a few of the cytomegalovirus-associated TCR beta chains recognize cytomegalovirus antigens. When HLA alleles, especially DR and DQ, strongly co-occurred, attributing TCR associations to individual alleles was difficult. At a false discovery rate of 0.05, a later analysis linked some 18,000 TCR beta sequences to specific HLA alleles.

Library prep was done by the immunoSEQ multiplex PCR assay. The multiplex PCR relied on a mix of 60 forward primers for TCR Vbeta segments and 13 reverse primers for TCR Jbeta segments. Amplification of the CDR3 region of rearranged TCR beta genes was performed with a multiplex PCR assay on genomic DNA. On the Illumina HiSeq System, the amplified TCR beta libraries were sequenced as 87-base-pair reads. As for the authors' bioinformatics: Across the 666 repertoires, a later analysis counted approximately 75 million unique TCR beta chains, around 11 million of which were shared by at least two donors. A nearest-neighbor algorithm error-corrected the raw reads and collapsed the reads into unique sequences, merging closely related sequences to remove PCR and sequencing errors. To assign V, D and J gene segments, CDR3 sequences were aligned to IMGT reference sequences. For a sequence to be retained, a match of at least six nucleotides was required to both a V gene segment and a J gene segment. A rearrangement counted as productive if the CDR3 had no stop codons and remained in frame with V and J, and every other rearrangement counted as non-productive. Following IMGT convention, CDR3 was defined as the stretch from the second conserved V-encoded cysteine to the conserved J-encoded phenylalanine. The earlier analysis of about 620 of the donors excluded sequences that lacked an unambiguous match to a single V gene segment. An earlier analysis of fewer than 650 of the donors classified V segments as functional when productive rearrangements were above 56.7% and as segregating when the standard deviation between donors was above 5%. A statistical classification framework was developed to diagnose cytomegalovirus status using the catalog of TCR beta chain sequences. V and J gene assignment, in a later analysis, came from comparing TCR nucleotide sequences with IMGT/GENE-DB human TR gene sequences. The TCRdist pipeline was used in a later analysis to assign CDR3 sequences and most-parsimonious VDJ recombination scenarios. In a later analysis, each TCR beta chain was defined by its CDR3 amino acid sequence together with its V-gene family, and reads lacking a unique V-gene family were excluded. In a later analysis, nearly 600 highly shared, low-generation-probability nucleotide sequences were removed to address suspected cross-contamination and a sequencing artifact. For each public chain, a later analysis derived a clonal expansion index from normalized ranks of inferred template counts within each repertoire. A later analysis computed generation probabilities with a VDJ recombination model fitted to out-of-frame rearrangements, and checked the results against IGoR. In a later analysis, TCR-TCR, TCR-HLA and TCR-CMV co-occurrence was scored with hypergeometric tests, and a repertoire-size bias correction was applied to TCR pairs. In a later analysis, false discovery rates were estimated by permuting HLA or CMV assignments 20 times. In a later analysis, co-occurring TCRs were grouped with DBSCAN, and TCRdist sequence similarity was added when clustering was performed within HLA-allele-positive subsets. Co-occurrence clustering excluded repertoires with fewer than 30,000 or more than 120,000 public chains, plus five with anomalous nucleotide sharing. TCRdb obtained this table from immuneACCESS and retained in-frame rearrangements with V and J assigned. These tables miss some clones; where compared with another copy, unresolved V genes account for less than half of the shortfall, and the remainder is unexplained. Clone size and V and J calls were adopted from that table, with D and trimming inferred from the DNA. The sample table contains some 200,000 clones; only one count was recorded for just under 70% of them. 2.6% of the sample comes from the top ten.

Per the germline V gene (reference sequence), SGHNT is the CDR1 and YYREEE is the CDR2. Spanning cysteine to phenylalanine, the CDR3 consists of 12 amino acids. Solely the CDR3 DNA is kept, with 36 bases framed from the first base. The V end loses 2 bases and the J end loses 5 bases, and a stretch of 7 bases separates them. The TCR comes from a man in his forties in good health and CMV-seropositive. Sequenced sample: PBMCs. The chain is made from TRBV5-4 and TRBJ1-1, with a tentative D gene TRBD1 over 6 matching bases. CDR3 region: CASSFQGTEAFF. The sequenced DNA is TGTGCCAGCAGCTTTCAGGGGACTGAAGCTTTCTTT.